The table lists the clone carrying this T cell receptor (beta chain) with many counts. Its antigen is still unknown. This CDR3 comprises 14 residues. CDR1 MNHNS and CDR2 SASEGT come from the germline V gene. V lost 7 bases and J lost 0, with 10 bases in between. The entry originates in a study of CD8 T cells in ankylosing spondylitis. The study's findings and limits: Disease-associated clonotypes exhibited CD8+ identity and were relatively infrequent in peripheral blood.

TCRdb re-called the 5' RACE reads with MiXCR, one entry per CDR3 protein. In the table there are about 69,000 distinct CDR3 sequences, under 5.5% of which are singletons. The sequence derives from a male donor with ankylosing spondylitis or in good health (not recorded which). The chain employs TRBV6-1 and TRBJ1-5; no definite D call. Input material: blood, either unsorted or a sorted T cell fraction (not recorded which). CDR3 sequence (DNA): TGTGCCAGCATCAGTCCCTATAGCAATCAGCCCCAGCATTTT. This gives the protein CASISPYSNQPQHF.